The rows below give T cell receptor beta chains drawn from one sample of a study of blood T cell repertoires in COVID-19. Profiling relied on immunoSEQ multiplex PCR, and the TCRdb table lists in-frame clones only, not all of them. The sample carries 80,000 to 100,000 clones, 90% to 95% recorded once. Specimen: peripheral blood. The receptors originated from a human donor with active COVID-19. The donor label of this sample is uncertain. Each CDR3 is given with its conserved first and last residue. A D gene is named only where the DNA matches it firmly. Only part of the rows carry a size: once, few, many, or a class if the clone is expanded.

j_gene: TRBJ1-5
v_gene: TRBV6-6
d_gene: NA
abundance: NA
CDR3nt: TGTGCCAGCAGCGGCACAGGGTTTGGACAGCCCCAGCATTTT
CDR3aa: CASSGTGFGQPQHF

j_gene: TRBJ2-5
v_gene: TRBV7-9
d_gene: TRBD2
abundance: NA
CDR3nt: TGTGCCAGCCGGGGGATCGGGGGGGCCTCCGACCAAGAGACCCAGTACTTC
CDR3aa: CASRGIGGASDQETQYF

j_gene: TRBJ1-5
v_gene: TRBV9
d_gene: TRBD1
abundance: NA
CDR3nt: TGTGCCAGCAGCGTAGATGGACAGGCGCAGCCCCAGCATTTT
CDR3aa: CASSVDGQAQPQHF

j_gene: TRBJ1-4
v_gene: TRBV5-1
d_gene: NA
abundance: NA
CDR3nt: TGCGCCAGCAGTACTGTGGGGGCGACAAATGAAAAACTGTTTTTT
CDR3aa: CASSTVGATNEKLFF

j_gene: TRBJ2-7
v_gene: TRBV7-9
d_gene: NA
abundance: NA
CDR3nt: TGTGCCAGCAGCTTAAGCCGAGGGGGGGAGCTCTACGAGCAGTACTTC
CDR3aa: CASSLSRGGELYEQYF

j_gene: TRBJ1-5
v_gene: TRBV4-1
d_gene: NA
abundance: NA
CDR3nt: TGCGCCAGCAGCCAAGATCAGGCACAGGGTGTTCTGCAGCCCCAGCATTTT
CDR3aa: CASSQDQAQGVLQPQHF

j_gene: TRBJ2-7
v_gene: TRBV12-3/TRBV12-4
d_gene: NA
abundance: NA
CDR3nt: TGTGCCAGCAGCTCGAGCTCCTACGAGCAGTACTTC
CDR3aa: CASSSSSYEQYF

j_gene: TRBJ1-2
v_gene: TRBV9
d_gene: NA
abundance: NA
CDR3nt: TGTGCCAGCAGCGTAGAGGCGGGGGGGGCCTATGGCTACACCTTC
CDR3aa: CASSVEAGGAYGYTF

j_gene: TRBJ1-2
v_gene: TRBV27
d_gene: TRBD1
abundance: NA
CDR3nt: TGTGCCAGCAAATTGGGACAGGGGACTAACTATGGCTACACCTTC
CDR3aa: CASKLGQGTNYGYTF

j_gene: TRBJ2-7
v_gene: TRBV16
d_gene: NA
abundance: NA
CDR3nt: TGTGCCAGCAGCCCGCCGACAGCCAGCTCCTACGAGCAGTACTTC
CDR3aa: CASSPPTASSYEQYF

j_gene: TRBJ2-5
v_gene: TRBV12-3/TRBV12-4
d_gene: NA
abundance: NA
CDR3nt: TGTGCCAGCAGTCCCTGGGGGGTCACCCAGTACTTC
CDR3aa: CASSPWGVTQYF

j_gene: TRBJ2-7
v_gene: TRBV27
d_gene: NA
abundance: once
CDR3nt: TGTGCCAGCAGTTTATGGGCAGACTACGAGCAGTACTTC
CDR3aa: CASSLWADYEQYF

j_gene: TRBJ1-1
v_gene: TRBV5-5
d_gene: NA
abundance: NA
CDR3nt: TGTGCCAGCAGCCCCCAACCGGGCAGGGACACTGAAGCTTTCTTT
CDR3aa: CASSPQPGRDTEAFF

j_gene: TRBJ1-2
v_gene: TRBV5-1
d_gene: NA
abundance: NA
CDR3nt: TGCGCCAGCAGCTCAACCGGGACACTCTATGGCCACACCTTC
CDR3aa: CASSSTGTLYGHTF

j_gene: TRBJ2-5
v_gene: TRBV24-1
d_gene: TRBD2
abundance: NA
CDR3nt: TGTGCCACCAGTGATTCCCCTTTAAGCGGGGTCCAGGAGACCCAGTACTTC
CDR3aa: CATSDSPLSGVQETQYF

j_gene: TRBJ2-6
v_gene: TRBV6-5
d_gene: NA
abundance: NA
CDR3nt: TGTGCCAGCACCAGGACTGTCTCTGGGGCCAACGTCCTGACTTTC
CDR3aa: CASTRTVSGANVLTF

j_gene: TRBJ2-5
v_gene: TRBV10-3
d_gene: TRBD1
abundance: NA
CDR3nt: TGTGCCATCAGTGAGGGGGACAGGGGAAAGGAGACCCAGTACTTC
CDR3aa: CAISEGDRGKETQYF

j_gene: TRBJ1-1
v_gene: TRBV25-1
d_gene: NA
abundance: NA
CDR3nt: TGTGCCAGCAGTGAAGCCTCGGGATGGGTAAACACTGAAGCTTTCTTT
CDR3aa: CASSEASGWVNTEAFF

j_gene: TRBJ1-1
v_gene: TRBV5-1
d_gene: TRBD1
abundance: NA
CDR3nt: TGCGCCAGCAGCCTATCAACCGCAGGGGGCACTGAAGCTTTCTTT
CDR3aa: CASSLSTAGGTEAFF

j_gene: TRBJ2-7
v_gene: TRBV6-6
d_gene: TRBD1
abundance: NA
CDR3nt: TGTGCCAGCAGTAGGACAGGGGCCGAGCAGTACTTC
CDR3aa: CASSRTGAEQYF

j_gene: TRBJ2-3
v_gene: TRBV6-2/TRBV6-3
d_gene: NA
abundance: NA
CDR3nt: TGTGCCAGCAGCTTCCTAATGGGAGGGGGGGATAGCACAGATACGCAGTATTTT
CDR3aa: CASSFLMGGGDSTDTQYF

j_gene: TRBJ2-3
v_gene: TRBV6-2/TRBV6-3
d_gene: TRBD2
abundance: NA
CDR3nt: TGTGCCAGCAGTTCCAGGCGGGGGACCACGGATACGCAGTATTTT
CDR3aa: CASSSRRGTTDTQYF

j_gene: TRBJ1-3
v_gene: TRBV6-5
d_gene: TRBD1
abundance: NA
CDR3nt: TGTGCCAGCAGTCTGGGGACAGGCCGAGGGAACACCATATATTTT
CDR3aa: CASSLGTGRGNTIYF

j_gene: TRBJ1-2
v_gene: TRBV2
d_gene: TRBD1
abundance: NA
CDR3nt: TGTGCCGAGGGGACAGGGACTAACTATGGCTACACCTTC
CDR3aa: CAEGTGTNYGYTF

j_gene: TRBJ2-1
v_gene: TRBV2
d_gene: TRBD2
abundance: once
CDR3nt: TGTGCCAGCAGGTATCGGGGGGGCCTTATCAATGAGCAGTTCTTC
CDR3aa: CASRYRGGLINEQFF

j_gene: TRBJ2-3
v_gene: TRBV10-3
d_gene: NA
abundance: NA
CDR3nt: TGTGCCATCAGTCCGGGACTGGCCACAGATACGCAGTATTTT
CDR3aa: CAISPGLATDTQYF

j_gene: TRBJ2-1
v_gene: TRBV4-2
d_gene: TRBD2
abundance: NA
CDR3nt: TGTGCCAGCAGCCAAGATACGGGCGAGAAGCGGGGGATACATTTCCGGAGAAGGGATGAGCAGTTCTTC
CDR3aa: CASSQDTGEKRGIHFRRRDEQFF

j_gene: TRBJ1-2
v_gene: TRBV4-1
d_gene: TRBD1
abundance: NA
CDR3nt: TGCGCCAGCAGCCAAGACAGGAGACAGGGAAGGGACTATGGCTACACCTTC
CDR3aa: CASSQDRRQGRDYGYTF

j_gene: TRBJ2-3
v_gene: TRBV6-2/TRBV6-3
d_gene: TRBD2
abundance: NA
CDR3nt: TGTGCCAGCAGTTACATGACTAGCGGCCGTTTCACAGATACGCAGTATTTT
CDR3aa: CASSYMTSGRFTDTQYF

j_gene: TRBJ2-1
v_gene: TRBV13
d_gene: NA
abundance: NA
CDR3nt: TGTGCCAGCAGCTTAGAGGAGGTTGGGGGCCATGAGCAGTTCTTC
CDR3aa: CASSLEEVGGHEQFF

j_gene: TRBJ2-1
v_gene: TRBV14
d_gene: TRBD1
abundance: NA
CDR3nt: TGTGCCAGCAGCTACGGGACAGGGGACAATGAGCAGTTCTTC
CDR3aa: CASSYGTGDNEQFF

j_gene: TRBJ2-3
v_gene: TRBV7-3
d_gene: TRBD1
abundance: NA
CDR3nt: TGTGCCAGCAGCTTAACCCCGGGGGACAGGGTCACGCAGTATTTT
CDR3aa: CASSLTPGDRVTQYF

j_gene: TRBJ1-2
v_gene: TRBV6-5
d_gene: TRBD1
abundance: NA
CDR3nt: TGTGCCAGCAGCCAGGACAGGGGGTTCGACTATGGCTACACCTTC
CDR3aa: CASSQDRGFDYGYTF

j_gene: TRBJ2-7
v_gene: TRBV6-5
d_gene: NA
abundance: few
CDR3nt: TGTGCCAGCAGTTCGGACACGAAGCAGTACTTC
CDR3aa: CASSSDTKQYF

j_gene: TRBJ1-1
v_gene: TRBV10-1
d_gene: TRBD1
abundance: NA
CDR3nt: TGCGCCAGCAGTGAGGGGGACAGGGAGATGAACACTGAAGCTTTCTTT
CDR3aa: CASSEGDREMNTEAFF

j_gene: TRBJ1-2
v_gene: TRBV10-3
d_gene: NA
abundance: NA
CDR3nt: TGTGCCATCAGTGGCCGGGGGATCGACTATGGCTACACCTTC
CDR3aa: CAISGRGIDYGYTF

j_gene: TRBJ2-5
v_gene: TRBV27
d_gene: TRBD1
abundance: NA
CDR3nt: TGTGCCAGCAGTTTGACAGGGGGTAAAGAGACCCAGTACTTC
CDR3aa: CASSLTGGKETQYF

j_gene: TRBJ1-1
v_gene: TRBV6-5
d_gene: NA
abundance: once
CDR3nt: TGTGCCAGCATCCGGACAGTATTGAACACTGAAGCTTTCTTT
CDR3aa: CASIRTVLNTEAFF

j_gene: TRBJ2-1
v_gene: TRBV5-8
d_gene: TRBD2
abundance: NA
CDR3nt: TGTGCCAGCAGCACATTAGCGGGGGGGGCGAACAATGAGCAGTTCTTC
CDR3aa: CASSTLAGGANNEQFF

j_gene: TRBJ2-7
v_gene: TRBV5-4
d_gene: TRBD1
abundance: NA
CDR3nt: TGTGCCAGCAGCTTAGGACAGGGGGCCTACGAGCAGTACTTC
CDR3aa: CASSLGQGAYEQYF

j_gene: TRBJ1-1
v_gene: TRBV18
d_gene: NA
abundance: NA
CDR3nt: TGTGCCAGCTCCCAAGAGGCTATGAACACTGAAGCTTTCTTT
CDR3aa: CASSQEAMNTEAFF

j_gene: TRBJ1-1
v_gene: TRBV6-5
d_gene: NA
abundance: NA
CDR3nt: TGTGCCAGCACCCGGGGGGGGAACACTGAAGCTTTCTTT
CDR3aa: CASTRGGNTEAFF